Listed below are T cell receptor beta chains from one sample, sequenced in a study of T-cell reconstitution after alpha-beta-depleted transplantation in children. TCRdb re-derived calls from the PCR reads in MiXCR, one entry per CDR3 protein. The sample contains about 980,000 distinct CDR3 sequences, about 29% of which appear only once. Specimen: PBMCs, mostly from graft donor cells, collected 360 days after TCRalphabeta/CD19-depleted stem cell transplant. Source of these receptors: a boy younger than two who had a stem cell transplant for SCID, so the T cells may come from the graft donor. The CDR3 runs from the conserved cysteine through the conserved F or W. Fields, in order: D gene, V gene, J gene, clone size, CDR3 protein, CDR3 DNA. The D gene is left open where the match is weak. For some rows the clone size is stated as once, few or many, or as a class when expanded; others skip it.

>-|TRBV9|TRBJ2-3|many
CASSVGGLGDTQYF
TGTGCCAGCAGCGTAGGAGGTCTCGGAGATACGCAGTATTTT
>TRBD1|TRBV24-1|TRBJ2-1|-
CATSDSGQGGLALISNEQFF
TGTGCCACCAGTGATTCGGGACAGGGGGGACTAGCCCTAATTTCCAATGAGCAGTTCTTC
>TRBD1|TRBV5-1|TRBJ2-7|few
CASSLTGAVVEQYF
TGCGCCAGCAGCTTGACAGGGGCGGTGGTCGAGCAGTACTTC
>-|TRBV9|TRBJ2-3|-
CASSVGGASADTQYF
TGTGCCAGCAGCGTAGGGGGGGCAAGCGCAGATACGCAGTATTTT
>-|TRBV5-1|TRBJ2-2|once
CASSFTAVPNTGELFF
TGCGCCAGCAGCTTTACGGCAGTTCCGAACACCGGGGAGCTGTTTTTT
>-|TRBV2|TRBJ2-5|-
CASSEGEATQETQYF
TGTGCCAGCAGTGAGGGGGAGGCGACACAAGAGACCCAGTACTTC
>-|TRBV20-1|TRBJ1-5|few
CSASQDHQPQHF
TGCAGTGCTAGCCAGGATCATCAGCCCCAGCATTTT
>-|TRBV5-1|TRBJ2-7|few
CASSPTRTGRASYEQYF
TGCGCCAGCAGCCCAACCAGGACGGGAAGGGCCTCCTACGAGCAGTACTTC
>TRBD1|TRBV12-3/TRBV12-4|TRBJ2-1|-
CASSFLGISRTGGGYEQFF
TGTGCCAGCAGTTTCTTAGGAATTTCCCGGACAGGGGGCGGTTATGAGCAGTTCTTC
>TRBD2|TRBV7-6|TRBJ2-3|many
CASSASGGTDTQYF
TGTGCCAGCAGCGCTAGCGGGGGGACAGATACGCAGTATTTT
>-|TRBV29-1|TRBJ2-3|few
CSVAGLSTDTQYF
TGCAGCGTTGCGGGGCTCAGCACAGATACGCAGTATTTT
>-|TRBV5-1|TRBJ2-5|-
CASSLAAQQETQYF
TGCGCCAGCAGCTTGGCCGCCCAACAAGAGACCCAGTACTTC
>-|TRBV5-1|TRBJ1-1|few
CASSYRKTYSQAFF
TGCGCCAGCAGCTACAGGAAAACCTATTCTCAAGCTTTCTTT
>TRBD2|TRBV7-8|TRBJ2-3|-
CASSRDLLAGGADTQYF
TGTGCCAGCAGCAGAGACCTTCTAGCGGGGGGCGCAGATACGCAGTATTTT
>-|TRBV7-2|TRBJ2-1|few
CASSFVPGSNEQFF
TGTGCCAGCAGCTTTGTGCCCGGGAGCAATGAGCAGTTCTTC
>TRBD1|TRBV2|TRBJ1-6|-
CASRGQSSYNSPLHF
TGTGCCAGCAGGGGACAGAGCTCCTATAATTCACCCCTCCACTTT
>TRBD2|TRBV29-1|TRBJ2-3|-
CSVEALAGRKDTQYF
TGCAGCGTTGAAGCTCTAGCGGGGCGTAAAGATACGCAGTATTTT
>-|TRBV27|TRBJ2-3|few
CASSSPRWGPSVDTQYF
TGTGCCAGCAGTTCCCCTCGGTGGGGGCCTTCGGTGGATACGCAGTATTTT
>TRBD1|TRBV29-1|TRBJ1-1|-
CSSGTANTEAFF
TGCAGCTCCGGGACAGCAAACACTGAAGCTTTCTTT
>-|TRBV12-3/TRBV12-4|TRBJ2-7|-
CASSFNKFSYEQYF
TGTGCCAGCAGTTTTAATAAATTCTCGTACGAGCAGTACTTC
>TRBD1|TRBV10-3|TRBJ2-7|once
CAIEGQGSYEQYF
TGTGCCATCGAGGGACAGGGCTCCTACGAGCAGTACTTC
>TRBD2|TRBV7-2|TRBJ2-3|few
CASIKRGKEDTQYF
TGTGCCAGCATAAAGCGGGGGAAAGAAGATACGCAGTATTTT
>-|TRBV7-9|TRBJ1-1|few
CASSLGSPGEAFF
TGTGCCAGCAGCTTAGGTAGCCCCGGTGAAGCTTTCTTT
>-|TRBV20-1|TRBJ2-7|few
CSASPDFYEQYF
TGCAGTGCTAGTCCGGACTTCTACGAGCAGTACTTC
>-|TRBV11-2|TRBJ1-1|-
CASSLIGGPRTTEAFF
TGTGCCAGCAGCTTAATAGGGGGTCCCAGGACAACTGAAGCTTTCTTT
>TRBD2|TRBV29-1|TRBJ2-5|-
CSIQRGGQETQYF
TGCAGCATCCAACGGGGGGGACAAGAGACCCAGTACTTC
>-|TRBV10-3|TRBJ2-2|few
CAISERGTGELFF
TGTGCCATCAGTGAGAGAGGAACCGGGGAGCTGTTTTTT
>-|TRBV28|TRBJ2-1|few
CASSRAGDEQFF
TGTGCCAGCAGCCGCGCAGGTGATGAGCAGTTCTTC
>TRBD1|TRBV27|TRBJ2-7|many
CASSPTGPSYEQYF
TGTGCCAGCAGTCCGACAGGGCCCTCCTACGAGCAGTACTTC
>-|TRBV4-1|TRBJ2-7|few
CASSQAGYARGEQYF
TGCGCCAGCAGCCAAGCAGGATATGCAAGAGGCGAGCAGTACTTC
>-|TRBV7-2|TRBJ2-7|-
CASSLREGVYEQYF
TGTGCCAGCAGCTTAAGAGAGGGGGTCTACGAGCAGTACTTC
>-|TRBV6-5|TRBJ2-6|-
CASSYGVPGANVLTF
TGTGCCAGCAGTTACGGGGTCCCTGGGGCCAACGTCCTGACTTTC
>TRBD1|TRBV12-3/TRBV12-4|TRBJ2-5|-
CASSLNGQGVEETQYF
TGTGCCAGCAGTTTAAACGGACAGGGTGTTGAAGAGACCCAGTACTTC
>-|TRBV15|TRBJ2-2|many
CATSELLRETGELFF
TGTGCCACCAGCGAGCTTCTAAGGGAAACCGGGGAGCTGTTTTTT
>-|TRBV11-1|TRBJ2-5|few
CASSLWDETQYF
TGTGCCAGCAGCTTATGGGACGAGACCCAGTACTTC
>-|TRBV9|TRBJ2-2|few
CASSVVPRVNTGELFF
TGTGCCAGCAGCGTAGTTCCTAGAGTGAACACCGGGGAGCTGTTTTTT